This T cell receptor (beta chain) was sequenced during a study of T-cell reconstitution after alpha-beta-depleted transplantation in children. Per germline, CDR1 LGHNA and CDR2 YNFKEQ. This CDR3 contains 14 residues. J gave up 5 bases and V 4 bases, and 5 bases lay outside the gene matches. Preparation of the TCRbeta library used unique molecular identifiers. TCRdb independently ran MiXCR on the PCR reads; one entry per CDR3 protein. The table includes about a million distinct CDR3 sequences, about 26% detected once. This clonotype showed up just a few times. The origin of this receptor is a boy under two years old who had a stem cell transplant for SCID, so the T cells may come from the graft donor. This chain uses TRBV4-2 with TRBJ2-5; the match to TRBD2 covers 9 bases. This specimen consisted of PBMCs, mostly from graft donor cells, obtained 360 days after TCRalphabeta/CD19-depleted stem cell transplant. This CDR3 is CASSPSSGAETQYF. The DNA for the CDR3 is TGTGCCAGCAGCCCATCTAGCGGGGCGGAGACCCAGTACTTC.